This T cell receptor (beta chain) originates from a study of shared clonotypes between healthy human individuals. There are 17 residues in the CDR3. Losses at the gene ends were 2 bases for V and 8 bases for J; bases not matched to a gene: 13. Clones were sequenced by immunoSEQ multiplex PCR, and TCRdb holds only the in-frame ones, with some missing. The profile shows around 1.1 million clones, around three quarters of them singletons. Study findings and constraints: Since donors were few, the genetic and exposure-history diversity represented was limited.

This clone was found once. The target antigen is unknown. The source material was memory CD4+ T cells from PBMCs. Subset given: CD45RA-negative fraction. The TCR originated in a man younger than 35 in good health. Some clones in this sample may be carry-over from other donors' samples. The chain is built from TRBV6-7 and TRBJ2-1, with 9 bases that match TRBD2. TRBV6-7 is placed among ORFs of uncertain function. CDR3 DNA: TGTGCCAGCAGTTACCCCGGGGGCGGGAGGGCTTGGCATGAGCAGTTCTTC. Protein product: CASSYPGGGRAWHEQFF.